One TCR beta chain is described in this entry. Generated by immunoSEQ multiplex PCR, the TCRdb table keeps only in-frame clones and is missing some. The table has about 270,000 clones, 70% to 90% seen once; the top ten hold 2%. The CDR3 runs to 13 residues. The ends were cut back, 7 bases at V and 2 bases at J, with 10 bases in the middle. CDR1 and CDR2 (germline): KGHDR, SFDVKD. This specimen comes from a study of blood T cell repertoires in COVID-19. The overall study: Sites across the United States, Italy and Spain contributed samples from acute and convalescent COVID-19.

Individuals drawn from under 30 US areas were roughly 18 to 95 years old. Cohort placement rested on clinical history that participants reported themselves. The chain has TRBV24-1 and TRBJ1-2, with D uncertain. Source material: PBMCs or T cells enriched from blood (not recorded which). The clonotype was recovered from a woman in her sixties or seventies in a cohort exposed to, infected with or recovered from COVID-19 (not recorded which). In DNA, the CDR3 is TGTGCCACCAGCCCGACACAAAACTATGGCTACACCTTC. Amino acids: CATSPTQNYGYTF.